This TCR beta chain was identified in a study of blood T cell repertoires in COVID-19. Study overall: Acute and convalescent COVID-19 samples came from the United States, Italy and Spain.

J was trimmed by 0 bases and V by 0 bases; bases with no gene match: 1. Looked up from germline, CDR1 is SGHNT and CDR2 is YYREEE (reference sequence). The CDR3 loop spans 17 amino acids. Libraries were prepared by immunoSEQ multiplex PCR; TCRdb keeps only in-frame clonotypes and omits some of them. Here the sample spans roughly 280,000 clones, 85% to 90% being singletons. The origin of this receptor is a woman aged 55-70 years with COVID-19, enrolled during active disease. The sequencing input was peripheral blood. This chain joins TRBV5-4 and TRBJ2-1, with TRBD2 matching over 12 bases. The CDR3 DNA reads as TGTGCCAGCAGCTTGGGACTAGCGGGGGCCTCCTACAATGAGCAGTTCTTC. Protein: CASSLGLAGASYNEQFF.